This entry concerns a single TCR beta chain. As yet, its antigen is unknown. This sample is part of a study of T-cell memory formation after mild COVID-19. General study findings and limits: The main location of contracting CD4+ clones was CM and EM, and that of contracting CD8+ clones was EMRA. Second-wave clones that peaked on day 37 lacked confirmed SARS-CoV-2 specificity. That cross-reactive memory joined was suggested by some responding clones appearing in pre-infection memory.

In germline, CDR1 is SGHRS, CDR2 YFSETQ. V shed 5 bases and J shed 8 bases, with 17 bases lying between them. The CDR3 has 15 residues. TCRdb re-analysed the 5' RACE reads in MiXCR, keeping a single row per CDR3 protein. The data contain around 340,000 distinct CDR3 sequences, 15% of them singletons. The chain joins TRBV5-1 to TRBJ1-6; TRBD1 is a possible D gene (6 bases). The specimen was PBMCs or a T cell subset sorted from them (not recorded which). This TCR came from a man aged 18 to 30 who had mild COVID-19 (a few samples of this study predate the infection). Cell type and time point are not known. The CDR3 bases are TGCGCCAGCAGGAGATACCAGGGGTTCCATTCACCCCTCCACTTT. Encoded protein: CASRRYQGFHSPLHF.